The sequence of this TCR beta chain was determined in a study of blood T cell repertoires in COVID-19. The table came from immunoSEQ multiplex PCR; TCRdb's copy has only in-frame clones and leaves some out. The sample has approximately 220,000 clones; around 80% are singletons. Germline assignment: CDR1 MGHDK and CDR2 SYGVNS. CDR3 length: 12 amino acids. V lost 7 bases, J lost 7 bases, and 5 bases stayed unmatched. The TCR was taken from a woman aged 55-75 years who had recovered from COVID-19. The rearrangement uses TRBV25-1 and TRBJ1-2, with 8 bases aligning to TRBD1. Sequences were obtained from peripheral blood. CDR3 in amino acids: CASMAGGFGYTF. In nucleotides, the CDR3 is TGTGCCAGCATGGCAGGGGGCTTTGGCTACACCTTC.